The clone carrying this T cell receptor (beta chain) came up many times. Its antigen is unidentified. These data come from a study of read filtering for tumor transcriptome and immune sequencing. Study overall: Revised staging placed roughly 8 patients in R-ISS I, about 17 in II, about seven in III. After DNase treatment, RNA was made into whole-transcriptome libraries.

The CDR3 runs to 14 residues. V lost 6 bases and J lost 2, with 8 bases in between. Findings and limits, study-wide: The CD138-negative fraction was mixed bone marrow immune cells, not pure T cells.

Molecular barcoded adaptors covering alpha/delta and beta/gamma chains were used on roughly 400 ng RNA. TCRdb analysed the reads with MiXCR anew, one entry per CDR3 protein. Of around 140,000 distinct CDR3 sequences in the sample, about 13% were seen once. The chain recombines TRBV12-3 or TRBV12-4 with TRBJ2-6; D is unresolved. This receptor was taken from a donor aged 40 or over with multiple myeloma. Sequenced material: a population of CD138-negative cells sorted from bone marrow. The CDR3 reads CASSGPAGANVLTF. The CDR3 bases are TGTGCCAGCAGCGGACCAGCTGGGGCCAACGTCCTGACTTTC.